The 17 T cell receptor beta chains reported below all come from one sample, sequenced in a study of regulatory T cells in long-lasting Graves disease. Time point of the sample: newly diagnosed GD, antithyroid drugs for less than 3 months. PBMC-extracted RNA yielded the TCR library. Arm-PCR of CDR3 regions with iRepertoire HTBI primers generated TCR beta libraries. TCRdb analysed the multiplex PCR reads with MiXCR anew, one entry per CDR3 protein. The repertoire holds about 620,000 distinct CDR3 sequences, with approximately 15% as singletons. This sample also belongs to another study, concerning T cells in Graves' hyperthyroidism and ophthalmopathy.

Source: peripheral blood mononuclear cells (PBMCs), taken at new diagnosis, from a patient treated with antithyroid drugs. The receptor set was obtained from a woman in her twenties or thirties with Graves disease.

The J gene is TRBJ2-1, the V gene TRBV5-1; 8 bases fit TRBD1. Germline loops: CDR1 SGHRS, CDR2 YFSETQ. The ends lost 5 bases at V and 8 bases at J; junction bases unmatched: 6. The CDR3 runs 13 residues. CDR3 region: CASRQTGAHEQFF. DNA of the CDR3: TGCGCCAGCAGACAGACAGGGGCTCATGAGCAGTTCTTC. The full variable domain, its missing parts supplied by reference TRBV5-1 and TRBJ2-1, is KAGVTQTPRYLIKTRGQQVTLSCSPISGHRSVSWYQQTPGQGLQFLFEYFSETQRNKGNFPGRFSGRQFSNSRSEMNVSTLELGDSALYLCASRQTGAHEQFFGPGTRLTVL.

This clonotype appeared many times. J is TRBJ1-6 and V is TRBV28; D remains ambiguous. The CDR3 runs to 14 residues. V shed 2 bases and J shed 7 bases, with 9 bases lying between them. From germline, CDR1 is MDHEN and CDR2 SYDVKM. CDR3 nucleotides: TGTGCCAGCAGTTTAGGGCAGTTCAATTCACCCCTCCACTTT. Amino acid sequence: CASSLGQFNSPLHF.

This clonotype was found a few times. V and J are TRBV5-6 and TRBJ2-5; D not resolved. Germline V gene lookup returns CDR1 SGHDT and CDR2 YYEEEE. The CDR3 sequence is 14 residues long. With 0 bases removed from V and 1 base from J, the gap between germline ends came to 7 bases. CDR3 coding DNA: TGTGCCAGCAGCTTGGTTGTGGTCCAAGAGACCCAGTACTTC. Its protein is CASSLVVVQETQYF.

There are a few counts of this clonotype. V is TRBV5-4 and J is TRBJ2-1, with D possibly matching TRBD2 (5 bases). Germline CDR1 and CDR2: SGHNT and YYREEE (reference sequence). This CDR3 is built from 16 residues. V gave up 5 bases and J gave up 3 bases, with 18 bases separating them. The CDR3 sequence is CASSNIAWSDYNEQFF. The CDR3 DNA is TGTGCCAGCAGTAATATAGCGTGGAGTGACTACAATGAGCAGTTCTTC.

This chain uses TRBV3-1 with TRBJ1-1; TRBD1 aligns across 7 bases. The CDR3 spans 13 residues. The germline gives CDR1 LGHDT, CDR2 YNNKEL (reference sequence). CDR3 region: CASRRGRRTEAFF. In DNA, the CDR3 is TGTGCTTCACGAAGGGGGCGTCGAACTGAAGCTTTCTTT.

The chain employs TRBV4-2 and TRBJ1-2; the D gene is possibly TRBD1 (6 bases). The ends were cut back, 0 bases at V and 3 bases at J, with 11 bases in the middle. The CDR3 sequence is 15 residues long. CDR1 and CDR2 (germline): LGHNA, YNFKEQ. CDR3 in amino acids: CASSQDNRVDYGYTF. The CDR3 DNA is TGTGCCAGCAGCCAAGATAACAGGGTGGACTATGGCTACACCTTC.

Many counts were recorded for this clonotype. The J gene is TRBJ2-7, the V gene TRBV7-2; D is ambiguous. Germline values: CDR1 SGHTA, CDR2 FQGNSA. The CDR3 is made up of 13 amino acids. V gave up 0 bases and J gave up 3 bases, with 6 bases separating them. CDR3 protein: CASSLARIYEQYF. The CDR3 DNA reads TGTGCCAGCAGCTTAGCACGGATCTACGAGCAGTACTTC. The full variable domain, completed using reference TRBV7-2 and TRBJ2-7, is GAGVSQSPSNKVTEKGKDVELRCDPISGHTALYWYRQSLGQGLEFLIYFQGNSAPDKSGLPSDRFSAERTGGSVSTLTIQRTQQEDSAVYLCASSLARIYEQYFGPGTRLTVT.

Many counts were recorded for this clonotype. This chain uses TRBV10-3 with TRBJ1-1; no firm D call. This CDR3 contains 14 residues. V lost 3 bases and J lost 2, with 10 bases in between. Germline V gene sequence: CDR1 ENHRY, CDR2 SYGVKD. DNA of the CDR3: TGTGCCATCAGTGATCTGGGCAGTAACACTGAAGCTTTCTTT. Protein sequence: CAISDLGSNTEAFF.

The chain has TRBV5-1 and TRBJ2-7; 13 bases are a match to TRBD2. CDR1 SGHRS and CDR2 YFSETQ come from the germline V gene. CDR3 length equals 15 residues. V shed 4 bases and J 6 bases; nucleotides not matched to a gene: 7. CDR3 nucleotides: TGCGCCAGCAGCCTAACTAGCGGGAGGGCCGGCGAGCAGTACTTC. It translates to CASSLTSGRAGEQYF. Based on the CDR3 plus reference TRBV5-1 and TRBJ2-7, the full variable domain is KAGVTQTPRYLIKTRGQQVTLSCSPISGHRSVSWYQQTPGQGLQFLFEYFSETQRNKGNFPGRFSGRQFSNSRSEMNVSTLELGDSALYLCASSLTSGRAGEQYFGPGTRLTVT.

This clonotype was seen a handful of times. This chain joins TRBV27 and TRBJ2-7; 7 bases are shared with TRBD2. The V and J ends lost 3 bases and 8 bases, in that order; junction bases with no gene match: 19. The CDR3 runs to 17 residues. The germline gives CDR1 MNHEY, CDR2 SMNVEV (reference sequence). CDR3 bases: TGTGCCAGCAGTTTGGGGGGGGGAACGATTGGCTTAATGAAGCAGTACTTC. Its translation is CASSLGGGTIGLMKQYF.

This clonotype was counted only a few times. The chain couples TRBV5-6 to TRBJ2-2, with D possibly being TRBD1 (5 bases). Between the trimmed V and J ends, which lost 4 bases and 6 bases, there was a span of 10 bases. The CDR3 has 13 residues. Germline values: CDR1 SGHDT, CDR2 YYEEEE. The CDR3 reads CASSLRAAGELFF. The CDR3 region has the DNA TGTGCCAGCAGCCTCAGGGCGGCCGGGGAGCTGTTTTTT.

The sample holds many counts of this clonotype. CDR3 in amino acids: CASGPHQNTGELFF. CDR3 DNA: TGTGCCAGCGGGCCACATCAGAACACCGGGGAGCTGTTTTTT. The V call is TRBV27, the J call TRBJ2-2; no clear D. Germline CDR1 reads MNHEY; CDR2 reads SMNVEV (reference sequence). Between the trimmed V and J ends, which lost 8 bases and 1 base, there was a span of 11 bases. The CDR3 runs to 14 residues.

This clonotype has at least ten counts. The rearrangement joins TRBV5-1 to TRBJ1-1; the D is unclear. Looked up from germline, CDR1 is SGHRS and CDR2 is YFSETQ. CDR3 length: 15 amino acids. V lost 0 bases, J lost 5 bases, and 14 bases lay in between. CDR3 region: CASSLGAGSVTEAFF. The CDR3 DNA reads TGCGCCAGCAGCTTGGGAGCTGGGTCTGTTACTGAAGCTTTCTTT.

This clonotype was counted only a few times. The chain joins TRBV19 to TRBJ1-1, with D possibly being TRBD1 (6 bases). Deletions cut 4 bases from V and 9 bases from J, with 12 bases between. Germline-derived CDR1 and CDR2 are LNHDA and SQIVND (reference sequence). The CDR3 sequence is 12 residues long. The CDR3 protein is CASSNGQTQAFF. CDR3 DNA sequence: TGTGCCAGTAGTAATGGACAGACACAAGCTTTCTTT. Supplemented by reference TRBV19 and TRBJ1-1, the full variable domain reads DGGITQSPKYLFRKEGQNVTLSCEQNLNHDAMYWYRQDPGQGLRLIYYSQIVNDFQKGDIAEGYSVSREKKESFPLTVTSAQKNPTAFYLCASSNGQTQAFFGQGTRLTVV.

This chain links TRBV11-3 with TRBJ2-5; 13 nucleotides match TRBD2. Trimming cost V 1 base and J 5 bases; bases outside gene matches: 7. Germline values: CDR1 SGHNT, CDR2 YENEEA. CDR3 length: 17 amino acids. CDR3 sequence: CASSLGGTSGTTETQYF. In DNA form, the CDR3 reads TGTGCCAGCAGCTTAGGTGGGACTAGCGGGACAACGGAGACCCAGTACTTC.

In this sample, this clonotype turned up a few times. The V gene is TRBV7-9, the J gene TRBJ1-1; 7 nucleotides agree with TRBD1. Looked up from germline, CDR1 is SEHNR and CDR2 is FQNEAQ (reference sequence). V dropped 5 bases and J dropped 7; count of bases not matched to a gene: 10. There are 14 residues in the CDR3. The CDR3, as DNA: TGTGCCAGCAGCCCCCCGGGACAGCTCCTTGAAGCTTTCTTT. Translation gives CASSPPGQLLEAFF.

This clonotype appeared a single time. A much more abundant neighbour one base away suggests this may be a read error. The DNA for the CDR3 is TGTGCCAGCGGCTTATGGTTATCGAGGGACGAAGGCACTGAAGCTTTCTTT. Protein sequence: CASGLWLSRDEGTEAFF. The chain links TRBV7-9 to TRBJ1-1; possible D gene TRBD1, 5 bases. The CDR3 has 17 residues. Germline V gene sequence: CDR1 SEHNR, CDR2 FQNEAQ (reference sequence). Full variable domain (outside the CDR3, taken from reference TRBV7-9 and TRBJ1-1): DTGVSQNPRHKITKRGQNVTFRCDPISEHNRLYWYRQTLGQGPEFLTYFQNEAQLEKSRLLSDRFSAERPKGSFSTLEIQRTEQGDSAMYLCASGLWLSRDEGTEAFFGQGTRLTVV.